The next 8 T cell receptor beta chains were all read from a single sample in a study of chemoradiotherapy in HPV16-positive cancers. Sequenced by immunoSEQ multiplex PCR; TCRdb stores in-frame clones only, minus some. The sample comprises approximately 12,000 clones, over 60% of which are singletons, and 0.9% to 0.95% rests with the top ten. The specimen was taken from a patient who underwent chemoradiotherapy. The source is a human donor with HPV-associated anogenital cancer.

The V call is TRBV2, the J call TRBJ1-5, with 9 positions matching TRBD1. Per germline, CDR1 SNHLY and CDR2 FYNNEI. Losses at the gene ends were 7 bases for V and 6 bases for J; bases not matched to a gene: 7. The CDR3 loop spans 14 amino acids. The DNA for the CDR3 is TGTGCCAGCAAGGGACAGGGAGGCATTCAGCCCCAGCATTTT. Its translation is CASKGQGGIQPQHF.

This clone has just a few counts. The chain carries TRBV27 and TRBJ2-2, with TRBD2 matching 7 bases. The CDR3 is 18 amino acids. Germline V CDR1 and CDR2: MNHEY, SMNVEV (reference sequence). V shed 5 bases and J 3 bases; nucleotides not matched to a gene: 15. The CDR3 bases are TGTGCCAGCAGTCCTTCACCGTATCAGGGAGGGGACACCGGGGAGCTGTTTTTT. This translates into CASSPSPYQGGDTGELFF.

This chain uses TRBV7-2 with TRBJ2-3, with 8 bases aligning to TRBD1. V was clipped by 1 base and J by 6 bases; unmatched bases: 9. The CDR3 is 16 residues long. Per germline, CDR1 SGHTA and CDR2 FQGNSA. In DNA form, the CDR3 reads TGTGCCAGCAGCTTAGTATTGACAGGGGTGGGCGATACGCAGTATTTT. It codes for CASSLVLTGVGDTQYF.

In its sample, this clone was seen a few times. The V call is TRBV2, the J call TRBJ2-7, with 10 bases that match TRBD1. From germline, CDR1 is SNHLY and CDR2 FYNNEI. This CDR3 has 15 amino acids. J was trimmed by 1 base and V by 3 bases; bases with no gene match: 3. CDR3 bases: TGTGCCAGCAGTGATGCGGGACAGGGGTCCTACGAGCAGTACTTC. It is translated as CASSDAGQGSYEQYF.

The count of this clone is one. V and J are TRBV19 and TRBJ2-5; D is undetermined. The CDR3 is made up of 13 amino acids. In germline, CDR1 is LNHDA, CDR2 SQIVND (reference sequence). Trimming removed 6 bases at V and 2 bases at J, with 10 bases between. The DNA for the CDR3 is TGTGCCAGTAGCCAGTTACTTCAAGAGACCCAGTACTTC. Its translation is CASSQLLQETQYF.

The chain uses TRBV29-1 and TRBJ1-2; TRBD1 matches 7 bases. CDR3 size: 13 residues. The V segment lost 4 bases and the J segment 5 bases; nucleotides outside the gene matches: 7. The germline V gene has CDR1 SQVTM and CDR2 ANQGSEA. CDR3 coding DNA: TGCAGCGTTGGACAGGGCTTTGGGTATGGCTACACCTTC. Amino acid sequence: CSVGQGFGYGYTF.

The rearrangement links TRBV4-3 to TRBJ2-1, with 7 bases matching TRBD2. Germline V lookup: CDR1 LGHNA, CDR2 YSLEER. The length of the CDR3 is 14 residues. Unmatched junction bases numbered 6, after V lost 6 bases and J lost 4 bases. CDR3 nucleotide sequence: TGCGCCAGCAGTGGCGCTAGCGGTTACAATGAGCAGTTCTTC. It translates to CASSGASGYNEQFF.

This chain connects TRBV28 to TRBJ1-5; tentative D call: TRBD1 (6 bases). The CDR3 is 15 amino acids. V dropped 3 bases and J dropped 6 bases, with 15 bases sitting between them. The germline V gene has CDR1 MDHEN and CDR2 SYDVKM. The chain's CDR3 is CASSFNRVAPQPQHF. The DNA for the CDR3 is TGTGCCAGCAGTTTCAACAGGGTAGCCCCTCAGCCCCAGCATTTT.